This is a list of T cell receptor beta chains from one sample in a study of Ad26.COV2.S vaccination and SARS-CoV-2 variants. Only in-frame clones appear in the TCRdb table, and some are missing; sequencing was by immunoSEQ multiplex PCR. Counted here are about 350,000 clones, roughly 91% occurring once; the ten biggest clones make up about 3.5%. This material consisted of peripheral blood, taken in a trial of Ad26.COV2.S vaccine versus placebo. The receptors stem from a person aged 18-60 years who received the Ad26.COV2.S COVID-19 vaccine or a placebo. Both conserved end residues are part of each CDR3. A D gene is named only where the DNA matches it firmly.

>TRBD2|TRBJ2-1|TRBV12-5
CASGVAGKNYNEQFF
>TRBD2|TRBJ2-1|TRBV19
CASSGILRGGDEQFF
>-|TRBJ1-1|TRBV3-1/TRBV3-2
CASSQVDGTEAFF
>TRBD2|TRBJ2-3|TRBV9
CASSPGGGTDTQYF
>-|TRBJ1-2|TRBV4-3
CASSQDSSYGYTF
>TRBD1|TRBJ2-2|TRBV13
CASSPPGQYGELFF
>-|TRBJ2-1|TRBV27
CASSLVAGPSYNEQFF
>-|TRBJ2-5|TRBV5-8
CASSLVQETQYF
>-|TRBJ2-7|TRBV30
CAWSVGAEQYF
>-|TRBJ1-2|TRBV6-5
CASSSTGIQYGYTF
>-|TRBJ2-3|TRBV4-2
CASSPRLPDTQYF
>TRBD2|TRBJ2-5|TRBV5-4
CASSLGTSRQETQYF
>TRBD2|TRBJ2-1|TRBV4-1
CASSQERAAGASSYNEQFF
>TRBD1|TRBJ1-5|TRBV7-9
CASSSTGEPQPQHF
>-|TRBJ2-7|TRBV12-3/TRBV12-4
CASSSVQAYEQYF
>TRBD1|TRBJ1-5|TRBV2
CASSADRVHQPQHF
>TRBD2|TRBJ2-3|TRBV6-2/TRBV6-3
CASSYSLSSGGAYADTQYF
>TRBD1|TRBJ2-1|TRBV24-1
CATSQLTGEQFF
>-|TRBJ1-2|TRBV6-1
CASSGPNPSSINYGYTF
>-|TRBJ1-4|TRBV5-6
CASSLNTGVLEEKLFF
>-|TRBJ1-3|TRBV5-1
CASSLVGFMDTIYF
>TRBD1|TRBJ2-1|TRBV28
CASSLPGQINEQFF
>-|TRBJ1-6|TRBV30
CAWSVRYTGSYNSPLHF
>TRBD1|TRBJ1-5|TRBV4-2
CASSQDDRRQGIGPQHF
>-|TRBJ1-5|TRBV6-6
CASSYSSSGPQHF
>-|TRBJ2-1|TRBV7-9
CASSLALEQFF
>-|TRBJ1-4|TRBV4-1
CASSQKGNEKLFF
>-|TRBJ1-3|TRBV4-1
CASSQDRVKDSGNTIYF
>-|TRBJ1-1|TRBV10-2
CASNPEHWDTEAFF
>-|TRBJ2-7|TRBV6-1
CASSEAPERARHF
>TRBD1|TRBJ2-3|TRBV5-4
CASSSLGQGTDTQYF
>TRBD1|TRBJ2-5|TRBV4-2
CASSYRDRIASETQYF
>-|TRBJ2-5|TRBV5-1
CASSSSYQETQYF
>TRBD1|TRBJ1-1|TRBV30
CAWKTGRDTEAFF
>TRBD1|TRBJ2-7|TRBV5-1
CASSPGQEGLYEQYF
>TRBD1|TRBJ1-4|TRBV19
CASSFRGGNEKLFF
>-|TRBJ1-1|TRBV7-9
CASSLGEGAFF
>-|TRBJ2-7|TRBV5-4
CASSLGGEQYF
>TRBD1|TRBJ1-2|TRBV5-4
CASSLEQGLNGYTF
>-|TRBJ1-6|TRBV3-1/TRBV3-2
CASSREGRNSPLHF
>TRBD2|TRBJ2-3|TRBV7-2
CASSLGLAGTDTQYF
>-|TRBJ1-6|TRBV6-1
CASSEMAVNNSPLHF
>-|TRBJ1-2|TRBV5-6
CASSLGRGVYGYTF
>-|TRBJ2-1|TRBV6-5
CASSYSRGRLVEQFF
>-|TRBJ2-7|TRBV5-1
CASSFLGTYYEQYF
>-|TRBJ1-6|TRBV9
CASGGGDRGSPLHF
>-|TRBJ2-2|TRBV5-4
CASSSGIVNTGELFF
>TRBD2|TRBJ2-1|TRBV9
CASSVARGGYEQFF
>TRBD2|TRBJ2-3|TRBV27
CASSLGNGGGPADTQYF
>-|TRBJ2-7|TRBV7-9
CASSFRQSSYEQYF
>-|TRBJ1-5|TRBV6-5
CASSYGGSNQPQHF
>-|TRBJ2-1|TRBV7-9
CASSAGTVYNEQFF
>-|TRBJ1-5|TRBV6-5
CASERRGNQPQHF
>TRBD1|TRBJ2-1|TRBV5-1
CASSRIQGARYNEQFF
>-|TRBJ2-1|TRBV5-6
CASCLRRVWDNEQFF